Shown below are 27 T cell receptor beta chains from a single sample sequenced in a study of tumor-infiltrating lymphocytes in primary liver carcinoma (dated 2017 in TCRdb). Blood RNA was extracted from unsorted whole blood using TRIzol reagent, and germline DNA was obtained with the DNeasy Blood & Tissue kit. The sequencer listed for this sample is Illumina HiSeq 2500. A constant-region primer and ProtoScript II reverse transcriptase were used to reverse-transcribe TCRbeta-specific cDNA from roughly 500 ng total RNA. The TCRbeta libraries were prepared through three rounds of nested multiplex PCR following a slightly modified ARM-PCR procedure. Each of the first two PCR rounds ran for approximately 10 cycles using multiplex TRBV1-TRBV30 forward primers together with a Cbeta reverse primer. The public reads were reanalyzed by TCRdb: fastp trimming at Q25, MiXCR alignment, in-frame beta chains only. A single entry per CDR3 protein holds the most common genes and DNA from its merged rows. The sample includes about 350,000 distinct CDR3 sequences, with about two thirds observed a single time. Roughly 6.5% of the sample is taken by the ten largest.

Sequencing was carried out using peripheral blood. These receptor sequences come from a man aged 40-50 years with primary liver carcinoma and hepatitis B virus infection.

This clonotype showed up just a few times. The chain employs TRBV5-4 and TRBJ2-7; D is perhaps TRBD1 or TRBD2 (5 bases each). The germline V gene encodes CDR1 SGHNT and CDR2 YYREEE (reference sequence). The V gene lost 3 bases and the J gene lost 0 bases, with 13 bases spanning the gap. This CDR3 spans 15 amino acids. The CDR3 region is CASSWGMATSYEQYF. The CDR3 DNA reads TGTGCCAGCAGCTGGGGGATGGCGACCTCCTACGAGCAGTACTTC. Filled out from reference TRBV5-4 and TRBJ2-7, the complete variable domain reads ETGVTQSPTHLIKTRGQQVTLRCSSQSGHNTVSWYQQALGQGPQFIFQYYREEENGRGNFPPRFSGLQFPNYSSELNVNALELDDSALYLCASSWGMATSYEQYFGPGTRLTVT.

The sample holds a few counts of this clonotype. This clone may be a read error of a much larger clone one base away. CDR3 DNA: TGTGCCGTCAGTGAGCGAAACGGGGAGCTGTTTTTT. Its protein product is CAVSERNGELFF. The V gene is TRBV10-3, the J gene TRBJ2-2, with unresolved D. Germline CDR1 is ENHRY and CDR2 is SYGVKD. CDR3 length: 12 residues.

The table lists this clonotype with a few counts. The chain links TRBV4-1 to TRBJ1-4; D not resolved. The CDR3 loop spans 15 amino acids. The germline V and J ends were trimmed by 5 bases and 7 bases, with 17 bases remaining between them. CDR1 and CDR2 (germline): MGHRA, YSYEKL. The CDR3 nucleotides are TGCGCCAGCAGCTCCCGTCCCGAACGGAGTGAAAAACTGTTTTTT. It is translated as CASSSRPERSEKLFF.

This clonotype has a count of ten or more. The rearrangement uses TRBV6-5 and TRBJ2-2; no firm D call. V lost 6 bases to trimming and J lost 3 bases, with 11 bases between them. The CDR3 is 14 residues long. Germline CDR1 and CDR2: MNHEY and SVGAGI. CDR3 in DNA: TGTGCCAGCAGGCAAATCTCGTACACCGGGGAGCTGTTTTTT. Translating it yields CASRQISYTGELFF.

Points on this clonotype: This clone may be a read error of a much larger clone one base away. The chain employs TRBV4-2 and TRBJ2-5; the D gene could be TRBD1 or TRBD2 (6 bases each). The length of the CDR3 is 15 residues. Germline values: CDR1 LGHNA, CDR2 YNFKEQ. V lost 5 bases to trimming and J lost 5 bases, with 18 bases between them. In nucleotides, the CDR3 is TGTGCCAGCAGCGTCGTAGGGGGGCGCGAGGAGACCCAGTACTTC. Its protein is CASSVVGGREETQYF.

This chain links TRBV11-2 with TRBJ1-2; D is ambiguous. Trimming pared 1 base from V and 10 bases from J, leaving 19 bases between. CDR1 and CDR2 from the germline V gene are SGHAT and FQNNGV. The CDR3 runs 15 residues. CDR3 DNA sequence: TGTGCCAGCAGCTTAGTGGATCGGCTGGTGCGGGACTACACCTTC. As protein: CASSLVDRLVRDYTF.

For this clonotype: A clone one base away is much larger, so this may be a read error. The chain is built from TRBV4-1 and TRBJ1-3, with 7 positions matching TRBD1. This CDR3 contains 15 residues. Germline V CDR1 and CDR2: MGHRA, YSYEKL. This CDR3 reads CASSRGQAPGNTINF. The CDR3 nucleotides read TGCGCCAGCAGCCGCGGACAGGCTCCTGGAAACACCATAAATTTT.

Regarding this clonotype: Its ends do not fully match the called genes, so a read error is possible. V and J are TRBV28 and TRBJ2-7; D unresolved. The CDR3 spans 20 residues. Germline lookup yields CDR1 MDHEN and CDR2 SYDVKM. The CDR3 sequence is CAGSSIRPPREGSYASEQYF. The DNA for the CDR3 is TGTGCCGGCAGTTCCATTAGACCCCCACGTGAAGGGTCCTATGCCTCCGAGCAGTACTTC.

Concerning this clonotype itself: At one boundary the junction diverges from the germline segment, which might be a read error. The chain links TRBV11-2 to TRBJ1-1, with D possibly matching TRBD1 (6 bases). Germline V lookup: CDR1 SGHAT, CDR2 FQNNGV. The CDR3 has 13 residues. DNA of the CDR3: TGTGCCAGCAGCCAATGGGGGGCCGCTGAAGTTTTCTTT. Its protein product is CASSQWGAAEVFF.

This chain connects TRBV28 to TRBJ2-7; possible D gene TRBD1, 6 bases. The germline V and J ends were trimmed by 5 bases and 5 bases, with 16 bases remaining between them. Per germline, CDR1 MDHEN and CDR2 SYDVKM. CDR3 length: 14 amino acids. This CDR3 reads CASSVRDMGNEQYF. DNA of the CDR3: TGTGCCAGCAGTGTCAGGGACATGGGTAACGAGCAGTACTTC. Combining the CDR3 with reference TRBV28 and TRBJ2-7 gives the whole variable domain DVKVTQSSRYLVKRTGEKVFLECVQDMDHENMFWYRQDPGLGLRLIYFSYDVKMKEKGDIPEGYSVSREKKERFSLILESASTNQTSMYLCASSVRDMGNEQYFGPGTRLTVT.

About this clonotype: A much larger clone lies one base from this, so it may be a read error. The chain joins TRBV4-3 to TRBJ1-6; D unresolved. The CDR3 has 16 amino acids. CDR1 and CDR2 (germline): LGHNA, YSLEER. CDR3 bases: TGCGCCAACAGCCAACGCACGTGGGGAGATAATTCACCCCTCCACTTT. Translation gives CANSQRTWGDNSPLHF.

This clonotype was found once. The junction departs from germline at one end; a sequencing error may be responsible. This chain uses TRBV6-5 with TRBJ1-6, with 7 bases fitting TRBD1. Germline CDR1 and CDR2: MNHEY and SVGAGI. The CDR3 is made up of 15 amino acids. The DNA of the CDR3 is TGTGCCAGGAGTTACTCGAACAGGGGTAATTCACCCCTCCACTTT. As protein: CARSYSNRGNSPLHF.

This clonotype showed up many times. The chain employs TRBV14 and TRBJ2-5, with D possibly matching TRBD1 (6 bases). The CDR3 consists of 15 residues. Germline lookup yields CDR1 SGHDN and CDR2 FVKESK. The V gene lost 4 bases and the J gene lost 1 base, with 13 bases spanning the gap. In nucleotides, the CDR3 is TGTGCCAGCAGCCTCATGACAGGCCCCCAAGAGACCCAGTACTTC. Translating it yields CASSLMTGPQETQYF.

V gene TRBV11-2 combines with J gene TRBJ2-1, with 8 bases that match TRBD2. CDR3 length: 13 residues. Losses at the gene ends were 4 bases for V and 11 bases for J; bases not matched to a gene: 7. The V gene's germline CDR1 is SGHAT and CDR2 FQNNGV. CDR3 DNA sequence: TGTGCCAGCAGCTCGTCTAGCGGGTACAAGCAGTTCTTC. Protein: CASSSSSGYKQFF.

On this clonotype: This clone may be a read error of a much larger clone one base away. The chain employs TRBV5-1 and TRBJ2-2, with a tentative D call TRBD2 (5 bases). Trimming stripped 6 bases from V and 1 base from J, with 13 bases between. This CDR3 spans 15 amino acids. Germline CDR1 reads SGHRS; CDR2 reads YFSETQ. CDR3 loop: CASKRFSENTGELFF. In DNA, the CDR3 is TGCGCCAGCAAGAGATTTAGCGAGAACACCGGGGAGCTGTTTTTT.

Note on this clonotype: Given a much more abundant clone one base away, this may be a read error. The gene calls are TRBV6-5 and TRBJ1-2, with 10 bases identical to TRBD1. Germline assignment: CDR1 MNHEY and CDR2 SVGAGI. J was trimmed by 4 bases and V by 5 bases; bases with no gene match: 10. The CDR3 covers 16 residues. CDR3 DNA: TGTGCCAGCAGTCCCAGGACAGGGGGGACCGGCTATGGCTACACCTTC. It yields the protein CASSPRTGGTGYGYTF.

The rearrangement joins TRBV11-3 to TRBJ2-5; no clear D. Germline lookup yields CDR1 SGHNT and CDR2 YENEEA. CDR3 length: 13 residues. Trimming removed 6 bases at V and 4 bases at J, with 12 bases between. The chain's CDR3 is CASSLGQRETQYF. As DNA, the CDR3 is TGTGCCAGCAGTTTGGGTCAGCGAGAGACCCAGTACTTC. The full variable domain, with the rest looked up from reference TRBV11-3 and TRBJ2-5, is EAGVVQSPRYKIIEKKQPVAFWCNPISGHNTLYWYLQNLGQGPELLIRYENEEAVDDSQLPKDRFSAERLKGVDSTLKIQPAELGDSAVYLCASSLGQRETQYFGPGTRLLVL.

Ten or more counts support this clonotype. V and J are TRBV6-6 and TRBJ2-1; TRBD2 matches 10 bases. Trimming cost V 8 bases and J 6 bases; bases outside gene matches: 4. Germline loops: CDR1 MNHNY, CDR2 SVGAGI (reference sequence). The CDR3 spans 13 residues. The CDR3 coding sequence is TGTGCCAGCGGGGCTAGCGGGAGCAATGAGCAGTTCTTC. Translation gives CASGASGSNEQFF.

This clonotype was seen a handful of times. CDR3 nucleotides: TGCGCCAGCAGCCAAGATCCGGCCAGGGGGTATATGAACACTGAAGCTTTCTTT. This gives the protein CASSQDPARGYMNTEAFF. This chain connects TRBV4-1 to TRBJ1-1; 7 nucleotides match TRBD1. After removal of 0 bases from V and 0 bases from J, the junction contained 10 bases not matched to a gene. CDR3 length equals 18 residues. Germline values: CDR1 MGHRA, CDR2 YSYEKL.

Remarks on this clonotype: A read error may produce the germline difference seen at one junction end. The J gene is TRBJ2-1, the V gene TRBV5-1; maybe TRBD2 (5 bases). Germline lookup yields CDR1 SGHRS and CDR2 YFSETQ. This CDR3 has 14 residues. DNA for the CDR3: TGCCCCAGCAGCTTGTCACCCACTAGAGATGAGCAGTTCTTC. Protein product: CPSSLSPTRDEQFF. The full variable domain, completed using reference TRBV5-1 and TRBJ2-1, is KAGVTQTPRYLIKTRGQQVTLSCSPISGHRSVSWYQQTPGQGLQFLFEYFSETQRNKGNFPGRFSGRQFSNSRSEMNVSTLELGDSALYLCPSSLSPTRDEQFFGPGTRLTVL.

On this clonotype: A much larger clone differs from this one at a single base, so this may be a read error. CDR3 sequence reads: CSVGGSSVSYKQYF. CDR3 in DNA: TGCAGCGTTGGGGGGAGTTCGGTCTCCTACAAGCAGTACTTC. The chain couples TRBV29-1 to TRBJ2-7, with D perhaps assigned TRBD1 or TRBD2 (5 bases each). The germline CDR1 and CDR2 sequences are SQVTM and ANQGSEA. The CDR3 is 14 amino acids.

A note on this clonotype: The junction departs from germline at one end; a sequencing error may be responsible. This sequence joins TRBV11-2 and TRBJ2-5; tentatively, D is TRBD1 (6 bases). The CDR3 loop spans 16 amino acids. Germline CDR1 is SGHAT and CDR2 is FQNNGV. The CDR3 protein is CASSLGRGIGQDTQYF. Here the CDR3 DNA reads TGTGCCAGCAGCTTAGGTAGGGGGATCGGACAAGATACCCAGTATTTC.

This chain links TRBV5-4 with TRBJ2-1; either TRBD1 or TRBD2 may fit D (5 bases each). This CDR3 spans 15 amino acids. The germline CDR1 and CDR2 sequences are SGHNT and YYREEE (reference sequence). Trimming took off 3 bases at V and 2 bases at J, with 12 bases between the two ends. The CDR3 region is CASSSLGDAYNEQFF. DNA for the CDR3: TGTGCCAGCAGCTCCCTCGGGGACGCCTACAATGAGCAGTTCTTC.

Remarks on this clonotype: One end of the junction fails to match germline, which may point to a read error. This CDR3 reads CASSPAHFRETQYF. In DNA, the CDR3 is TGTGCCAGCAGCCCCGCGCACTTCAGAGAGACCCAGTACTTT. The chain has TRBV7-9 and TRBJ2-5; no clear D. Germline-derived CDR1 and CDR2 are SEHNR and FQNEAQ (reference sequence). The CDR3 has 14 residues.

V and J are TRBV28 and TRBJ1-5, with 8 bases identical to TRBD1. This CDR3 comprises 13 residues. The germline gives CDR1 MDHEN, CDR2 SYDVKM. V dropped 5 bases and J dropped 11; count of bases not matched to a gene: 8. This CDR3 is CASSRTGRGTQHF. CDR3 nucleotides: TGTGCCAGCAGTCGGACAGGGCGAGGGACCCAGCATTTT.

The chain is built from TRBV30 and TRBJ2-1; TRBD2 aligns across 9 bases. With 4 bases clipped from V and 5 bases from J, the junction kept 9 bases outside the gene matches. The CDR3 is 15 amino acids. From germline, CDR1 is GTSNPN and CDR2 SVGIG (reference sequence). In DNA form, the CDR3 reads TGTGCCTGGAACCCCAGCGGGAGGAAAAACAATGAGCAGTTCTTC. Its translation: CAWNPSGRKNNEQFF.

A few counts support this clonotype. The chain joins TRBV28 to TRBJ2-1; weak D call: TRBD1 (6 bases). V lost 5 bases and J lost 8, with 19 bases in between. The CDR3 has 15 amino acids. Germline loops: CDR1 MDHEN, CDR2 SYDVKM. The CDR3 bases are TGTGCCAGCAGTCTCGGGGATATTTCAGGGGATGAGCAGTTCTTC. Translating it yields CASSLGDISGDEQFF.